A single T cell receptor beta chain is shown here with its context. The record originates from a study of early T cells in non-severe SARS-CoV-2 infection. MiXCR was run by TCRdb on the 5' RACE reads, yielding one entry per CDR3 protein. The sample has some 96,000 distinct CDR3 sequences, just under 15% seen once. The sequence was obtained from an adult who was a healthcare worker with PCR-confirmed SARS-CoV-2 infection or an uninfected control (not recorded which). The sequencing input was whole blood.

The CDR3 region is CASSSGSVGSEQYF. Here the CDR3 DNA reads TGCGCCAGTTCTAGCGGGTCGGTAGGGAGCGAGCAGTACTTC. V usage is TRBV10-1 and J usage is TRBJ2-7; 8 nucleotides line up with TRBD2. This CDR3 contains 14 residues. The germline CDR1 and CDR2 sequences are WNHNN and SYGVQD (reference sequence). V lost 9 bases and J lost 6; bases outside the gene matches: 13.